This T cell receptor (beta chain) was documented in a study of blood T cell repertoires in COVID-19. Background on the study: Italy, Spain and the United States were the sources of the convalescent and acute COVID-19 samples. Nucleic acid was either cDNA or gDNA, and it came from T cells, B-cell-depleted T cells, or PBMCs.

Only one count was recorded for this clone. How the authors handled the data: Reference gene primer amplification gave estimated nucleated cell counts. Generated by immunoSEQ multiplex PCR, the TCRdb table keeps only in-frame clones and is missing some. D and trimming come from the DNA, and the V and J calls and clone size come from that table. Here the sample spans roughly 100,000 clones, approximately 83% being singletons. Trimming cost V 1 base and J 2 bases, with 13 bases left between them. The length of the CDR3 is 16 residues. Germline CDR1 and CDR2: SGHKS and YYEKEE (reference sequence). The source is a man aged 45 to 65 with acute or convalescent COVID-19. The sample was peripheral blood. V usage is TRBV5-5 and J usage is TRBJ2-1, with a tentative D call TRBD2 (6 bases). The CDR3 DNA follows: TGTGCCAGCAGCTTGTACGCGGGACCACCCTACAATGAGCAGTTCTTC. It translates to CASSLYAGPPYNEQFF.